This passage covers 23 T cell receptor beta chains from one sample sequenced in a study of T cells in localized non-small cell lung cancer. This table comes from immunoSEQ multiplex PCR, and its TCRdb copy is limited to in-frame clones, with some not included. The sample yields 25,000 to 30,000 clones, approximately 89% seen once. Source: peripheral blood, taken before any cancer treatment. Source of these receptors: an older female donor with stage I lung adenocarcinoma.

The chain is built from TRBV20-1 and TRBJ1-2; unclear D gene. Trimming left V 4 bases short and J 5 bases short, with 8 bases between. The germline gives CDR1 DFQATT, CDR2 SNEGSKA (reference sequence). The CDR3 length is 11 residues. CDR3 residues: CSAMIEYGYTF. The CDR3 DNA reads TGCAGTGCTATGATAGAATATGGCTACACCTTC.

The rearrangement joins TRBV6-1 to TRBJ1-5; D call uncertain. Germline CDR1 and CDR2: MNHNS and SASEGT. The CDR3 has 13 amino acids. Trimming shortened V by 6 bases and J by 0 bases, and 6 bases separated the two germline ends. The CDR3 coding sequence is TGTGCCAGCAGCGATTATAGCAATCAGCCCCAGCATTTT. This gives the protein CASSDYSNQPQHF.

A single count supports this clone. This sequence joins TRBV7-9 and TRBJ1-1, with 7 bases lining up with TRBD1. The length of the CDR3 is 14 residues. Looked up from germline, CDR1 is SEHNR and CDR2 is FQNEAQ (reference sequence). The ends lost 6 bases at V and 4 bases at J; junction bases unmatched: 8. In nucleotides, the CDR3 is TGTGCCAGCAGACCACAGGGGAGGCCCACTGAAGCTTTCTTT. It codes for CASRPQGRPTEAFF. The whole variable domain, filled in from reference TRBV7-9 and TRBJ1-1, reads DTGVSQNPRHKITKRGQNVTFRCDPISEHNRLYWYRQTLGQGPEFLTYFQNEAQLEKSRLLSDRFSAERPKGSFSTLEIQRTEQGDSAMYLCASRPQGRPTEAFFGQGTRLTVV.

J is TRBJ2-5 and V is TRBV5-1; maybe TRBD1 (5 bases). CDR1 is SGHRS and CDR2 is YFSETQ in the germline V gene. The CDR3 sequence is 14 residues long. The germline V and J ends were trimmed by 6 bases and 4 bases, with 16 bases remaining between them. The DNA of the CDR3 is TGCGCCAGCACGAAAAGAGGTCAGGGAGAGACCCAGTACTTC. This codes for CASTKRGQGETQYF.

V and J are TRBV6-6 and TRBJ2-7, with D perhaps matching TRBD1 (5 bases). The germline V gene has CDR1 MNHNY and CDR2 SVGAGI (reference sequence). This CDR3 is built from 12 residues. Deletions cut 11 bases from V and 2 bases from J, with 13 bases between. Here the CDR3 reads CAAKTAAYEQYF. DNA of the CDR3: TGTGCCGCAAAGACAGCAGCCTACGAGCAGTACTTC.

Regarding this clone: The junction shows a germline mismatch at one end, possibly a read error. The CDR3 DNA follows: TGTGCCAGCAGACTAACTAACCAGGAGACCCAGTACTTC. This gives the protein CASRLTNQETQYF. The chain combines TRBV28 with TRBJ2-5; D is unresolved. This CDR3 has 13 amino acids. The V gene's germline CDR1 is MDHEN and CDR2 SYDVKM. Together with reference TRBV28 and TRBJ2-5, the CDR3 gives the full variable domain: DVKVTQSSRYLVKRTGEKVFLECVQDMDHENMFWYRQDPGLGLRLIYFSYDVKMKEKGDIPEGYSVSREKKERFSLILESASTNQTSMYLCASRLTNQETQYFGPGTRLLVL.

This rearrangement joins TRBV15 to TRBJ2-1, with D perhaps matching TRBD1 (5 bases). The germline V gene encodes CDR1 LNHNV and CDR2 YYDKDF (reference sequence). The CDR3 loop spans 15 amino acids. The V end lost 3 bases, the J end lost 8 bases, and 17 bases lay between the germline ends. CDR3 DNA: TGTGCCACCAGCAGTATAGCCATGGGGCTAGATGAGCAGTTCTTC. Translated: CATSSIAMGLDEQFF.

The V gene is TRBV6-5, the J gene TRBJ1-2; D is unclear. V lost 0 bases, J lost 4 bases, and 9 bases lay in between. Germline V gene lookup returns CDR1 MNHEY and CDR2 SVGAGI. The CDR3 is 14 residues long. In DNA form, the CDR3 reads TGTGCCAGCAGTTACTCGAGAGGAGTCTATGGCTACACCTTC. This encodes CASSYSRGVYGYTF.

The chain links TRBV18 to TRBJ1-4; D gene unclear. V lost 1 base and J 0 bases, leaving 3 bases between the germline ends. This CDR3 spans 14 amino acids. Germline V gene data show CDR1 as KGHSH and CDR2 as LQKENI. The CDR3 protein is CASSPRATNEKLFF. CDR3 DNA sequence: TGTGCCAGCTCACCACGTGCAACTAATGAAAAACTGTTTTTT.

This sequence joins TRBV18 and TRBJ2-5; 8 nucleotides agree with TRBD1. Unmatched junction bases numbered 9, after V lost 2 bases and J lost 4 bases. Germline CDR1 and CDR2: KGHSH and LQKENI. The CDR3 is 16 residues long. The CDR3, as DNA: TGTGCCAGCTCACCATCCACAGGGGGGAATGGAGAGACCCAGTACTTC. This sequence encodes CASSPSTGGNGETQYF.

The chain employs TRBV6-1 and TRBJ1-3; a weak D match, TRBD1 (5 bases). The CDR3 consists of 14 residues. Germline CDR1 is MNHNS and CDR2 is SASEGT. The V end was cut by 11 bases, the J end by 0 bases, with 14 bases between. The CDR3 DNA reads TGTGCCGGAAAAAGACAGTACTCTGGAAACACCATATATTTT. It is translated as CAGKRQYSGNTIYF.

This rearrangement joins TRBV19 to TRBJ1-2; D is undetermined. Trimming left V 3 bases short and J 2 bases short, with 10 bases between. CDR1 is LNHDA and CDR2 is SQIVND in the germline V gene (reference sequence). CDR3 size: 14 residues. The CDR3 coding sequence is TGTGCCAGTAGTATCCCGCAGGCCAACTATGGCTACACCTTC. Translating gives CASSIPQANYGYTF.

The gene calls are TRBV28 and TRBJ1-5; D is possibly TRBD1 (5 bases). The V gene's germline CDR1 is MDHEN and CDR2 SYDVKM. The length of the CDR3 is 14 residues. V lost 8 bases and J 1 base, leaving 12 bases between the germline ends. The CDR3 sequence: CASRRDGSNQPQHF. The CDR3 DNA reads TGTGCCAGCCGGCGGGACGGGAGCAATCAGCCCCAGCATTTT.

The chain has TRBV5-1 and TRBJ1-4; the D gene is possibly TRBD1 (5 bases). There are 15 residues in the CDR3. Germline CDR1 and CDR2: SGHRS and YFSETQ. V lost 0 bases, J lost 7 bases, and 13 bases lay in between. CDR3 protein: CASSLAGALSEKLFF. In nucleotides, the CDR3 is TGCGCCAGCAGCTTGGCCGGGGCCCTTAGTGAAAAACTGTTTTTT.

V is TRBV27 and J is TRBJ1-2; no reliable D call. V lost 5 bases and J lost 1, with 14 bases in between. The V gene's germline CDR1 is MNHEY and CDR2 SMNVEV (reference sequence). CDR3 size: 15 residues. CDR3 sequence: CASSGQLGFNYGYTF. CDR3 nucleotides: TGTGCCAGCAGTGGGCAGTTGGGATTTAACTATGGCTACACCTTC.

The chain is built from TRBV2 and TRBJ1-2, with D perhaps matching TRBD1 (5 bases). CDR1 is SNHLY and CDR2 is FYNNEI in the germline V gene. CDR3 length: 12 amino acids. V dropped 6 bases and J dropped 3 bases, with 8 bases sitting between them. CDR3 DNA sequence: TGTGCCAGCAGGACAGACTACTATGGCTACACCTTC. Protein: CASRTDYYGYTF.

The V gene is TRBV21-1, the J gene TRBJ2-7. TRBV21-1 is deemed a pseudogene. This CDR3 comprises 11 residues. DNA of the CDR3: TGTGCCAGCAGGAAGACCTACGAGCAGTACTTC. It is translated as CASRKTYEQYF.

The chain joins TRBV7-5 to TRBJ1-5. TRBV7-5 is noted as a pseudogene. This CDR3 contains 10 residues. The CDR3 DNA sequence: TGTGAGCAGAAGCTCGCTCCCCAGCATTTT. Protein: CEQKLAPQHF.

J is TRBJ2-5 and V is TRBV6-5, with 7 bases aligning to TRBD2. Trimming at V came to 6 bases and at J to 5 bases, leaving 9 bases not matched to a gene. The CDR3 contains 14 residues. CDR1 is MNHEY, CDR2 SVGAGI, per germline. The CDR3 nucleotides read TGTGCCAGCAGCCAAAGACTAGCTCAGGAGACCCAGTACTTC. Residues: CASSQRLAQETQYF.

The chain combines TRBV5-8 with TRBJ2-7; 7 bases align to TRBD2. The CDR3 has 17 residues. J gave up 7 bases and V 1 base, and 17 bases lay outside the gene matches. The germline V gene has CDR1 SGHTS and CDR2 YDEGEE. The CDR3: CASSLIRRERPGWEQYF. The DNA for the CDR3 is TGTGCCAGCAGCTTGATTCGGCGGGAGCGACCCGGTTGGGAGCAGTACTTC.

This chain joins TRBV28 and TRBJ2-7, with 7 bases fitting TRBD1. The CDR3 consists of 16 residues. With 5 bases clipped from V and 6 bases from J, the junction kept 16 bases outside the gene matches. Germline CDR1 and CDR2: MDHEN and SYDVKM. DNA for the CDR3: TGTGCCAGCAGTACCCGGGGCAGGGGGAGTTTCCTCGAGCAGTACTTC. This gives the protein CASSTRGRGSFLEQYF.

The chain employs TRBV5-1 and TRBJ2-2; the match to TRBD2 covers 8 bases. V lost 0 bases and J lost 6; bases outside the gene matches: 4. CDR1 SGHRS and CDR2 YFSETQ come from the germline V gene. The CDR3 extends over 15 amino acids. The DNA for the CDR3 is TGCGCCAGCAGCTTGGCGGGGGGGCGTGCCGGGGAGCTGTTTTTT. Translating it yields CASSLAGGRAGELFF.

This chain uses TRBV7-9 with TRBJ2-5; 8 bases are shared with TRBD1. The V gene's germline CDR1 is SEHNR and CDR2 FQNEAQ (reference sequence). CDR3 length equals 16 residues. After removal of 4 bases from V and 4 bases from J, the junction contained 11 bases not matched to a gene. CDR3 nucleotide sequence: TGTGCCAGCAGCTCTCCGCGGACAGGGTGGTCAGAGACCCAGTACTTC. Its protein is CASSSPRTGWSETQYF. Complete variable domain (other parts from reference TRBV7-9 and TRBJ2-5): DTGVSQNPRHKITKRGQNVTFRCDPISEHNRLYWYRQTLGQGPEFLTYFQNEAQLEKSRLLSDRFSAERPKGSFSTLEIQRTEQGDSAMYLCASSSPRTGWSETQYFGPGTRLLVL.